One and the same sample provided the 11 T cell receptor beta chains below, sequenced in a study of regulatory T cells in long-lasting Graves disease (dated by TCRdb to 2020 to 2023). The meaning of the sample's time point label: newly diagnosed GD, antithyroid drugs for less than 3 months. For both TCR sequencing and RNA sequencing, RNA was extracted from PBMCs using TRIzol. The method behind the library was multiplex PCR. These reads were obtained on an Illumina HiSeq 4000. TCR beta libraries were built with iRepertoire HTBI primers and Arm-PCR amplification of CDR3 regions. The public reads were run again by TCRdb, first through fastp at Q25 and then through MiXCR, and only productive beta chains were kept. Rows are combined by CDR3 protein, so each entry shows the most common genes and DNA. The sample table contains about 240,000 distinct CDR3 sequences; only one count was recorded for over 20% of them. The ten most abundant clones make up around 13% of the sample.

The sequences come from peripheral blood mononuclear cells (PBMCs), collected at new diagnosis, from a patient treated with antithyroid drugs. All receptors come from a female donor with Graves disease.

This clonotype was observed at least ten times. The V gene is TRBV7-2, the J gene TRBJ1-5, with unresolved D. The CDR3 runs 14 residues. V lost 0 bases and J 3 bases, leaving 6 bases between the germline ends. CDR1 and CDR2 from the germline V gene are SGHTA and FQGNSA. The CDR3 nucleotides read TGTGCCAGCAGCTTAGCCGCAAACAATCAGCCCCAGCATTTT. This gives the protein CASSLAANNQPQHF.

With respect to this clonotype: Since a much larger clone is just one base distant, this may be a read error. The rearrangement uses TRBV9 and TRBJ1-1; unclear D gene. Germline-derived CDR1 and CDR2 are SGDLS and YYNGEE. The CDR3 has 12 residues. This chain's CDR3 is CASGVDLGEAFF. DNA for the CDR3: TGTGCCAGCGGCGTAGACTTAGGTGAAGCTTTCTTT.

This chain connects TRBV28 to TRBJ1-2, with D possibly TRBD1 on 5 matching bases. This CDR3 has 12 residues. The V end lost 6 bases, the J end lost 2 bases, and 7 bases lay between the germline ends. The germline V gene encodes CDR1 MDHEN and CDR2 SYDVKM. Written as DNA, the CDR3 is TGTGCCAGCAGGGACAAAAACTATGGCTACACCTTC. This encodes CASRDKNYGYTF.

This clonotype was picked up many times. This chain joins TRBV19 and TRBJ1-5, with D tentatively TRBD1 (6 bases). This CDR3 comprises 15 residues. The germline gives CDR1 LNHDA, CDR2 SQIVND (reference sequence). Trimming removed 2 bases at V and 6 bases at J, with 14 bases between. CDR3 residues: CASSIWGHRSQPQHF. Here the CDR3 DNA reads TGTGCCAGTAGTATATGGGGGCATAGGAGTCAGCCCCAGCATTTT.

This clonotype appeared many times. A read error may explain this, as a much larger clone is one base away. The chain couples TRBV7-3 to TRBJ2-3; the D gene is possibly TRBD1 (6 bases). The germline gives CDR1 SGHTA, CDR2 FQGTGA. This CDR3 has 14 residues. Trimming took off 4 bases at V and 0 bases at J, with 8 bases between the two ends. CDR3 in amino acids: CASSSGTSTDTQYF. CDR3 bases: TGTGCCAGCAGCTCCGGGACAAGCACAGATACGCAGTATTTT.

This clonotype was counted at least ten times. The V call is TRBV15, the J call TRBJ2-1; 15 bases line up with TRBD2. This CDR3 is 17 amino acids long. CDR1 is LNHNV, CDR2 YYDKDF, per germline (reference sequence). V lost 3 bases to trimming and J lost 4 bases; unmatched junction nucleotides: 4. CDR3 coding DNA: TGTGCCACCAGCAGGGGACTAGCGGGGGGCCCATACAATGAGCAGTTCTTC. Its protein is CATSRGLAGGPYNEQFF. Supplemented by reference TRBV15 and TRBJ2-1, the full variable domain reads DAMVIQNPRYQVTQFGKPVTLSCSQTLNHNVMYWYQQKSSQAPKLLFHYYDKDFNNEADTPDNFQSRRPNTSFCFLDIRSPGLGDTAMYLCATSRGLAGGPYNEQFFGPGTRLTVL.

In its sample, this clonotype was seen many times. The V and J genes are TRBV12-3 or TRBV12-4 and TRBJ2-3; 8 positions match TRBD2. CDR3 length equals 15 residues. V was clipped by 5 bases and J by 4 bases; unmatched bases: 8. The CDR3 DNA reads TGTGCCAGCAGTCACAGCGGGAGAGGCGCAGATACGCAGTATTTT. This gives the protein CASSHSGRGADTQYF.

The chain recombines TRBV6-1 with TRBJ2-3, with D perhaps matching TRBD1 (6 bases). The length of the CDR3 is 16 residues. Looked up from germline, CDR1 is MNHNS and CDR2 is SASEGT. Between the trimmed V and J ends, which lost 6 bases and 2 bases, there was a span of 18 bases. The CDR3 region is CASRGPGTSATDTQYF. CDR3 bases: TGTGCCAGCAGAGGTCCCGGGACATCGGCCACAGATACGCAGTATTTT.

Comments on this clonotype: A single base is all that separates this from a far larger clone, so a read error is likely. J is TRBJ2-5 and V is TRBV7-9, with 11 bases matching TRBD2. This CDR3 is 18 amino acids long. Looked up from germline, CDR1 is SEHNR and CDR2 is FQNEAQ (reference sequence). CDR3 loop: CAGSFRTLAGGPEETQYF. CDR3 nucleotide sequence: TGTGCCGGCAGCTTCCGTACGTTAGCGGGGGGGCCAGAAGAGACCCAGTACTTC.

The chain joins TRBV27 to TRBJ1-4, with D uncertain. The CDR3 has 10 residues. Looked up from germline, CDR1 is MNHEY and CDR2 is SMNVEV (reference sequence). V lost 8 bases and J lost 5, with 3 bases in between. The CDR3 bases are TGTGCCAGCGGGAATGAAAAACTGTTTTTT. This gives the protein CASGNEKLFF.

This clonotype was recorded many times. The chain couples TRBV28 to TRBJ2-7, with 8 bases lining up with TRBD2. In germline, CDR1 is MDHEN, CDR2 SYDVKM. This CDR3 is 14 amino acids long. Unmatched junction bases numbered 6, after V lost 6 bases and J lost 2 bases. CDR3 DNA sequence: TGTGCCAGCAGCCCCGGGGGGGGGACCTACGAGCAGTACTTC. Translated, it gives CASSPGGGTYEQYF.